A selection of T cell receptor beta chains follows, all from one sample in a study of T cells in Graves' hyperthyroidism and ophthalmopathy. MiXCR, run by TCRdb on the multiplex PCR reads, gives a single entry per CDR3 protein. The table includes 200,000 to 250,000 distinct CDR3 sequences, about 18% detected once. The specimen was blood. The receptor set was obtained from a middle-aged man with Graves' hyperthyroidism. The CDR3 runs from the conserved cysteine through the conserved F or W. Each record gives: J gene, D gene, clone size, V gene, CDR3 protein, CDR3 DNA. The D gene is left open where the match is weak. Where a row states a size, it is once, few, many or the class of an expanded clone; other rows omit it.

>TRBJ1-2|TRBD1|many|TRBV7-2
CASSLVTGPAGYTF
TGTGCCAGCAGCTTAGTGACAGGGCCGGCTGGCTACACCTTC
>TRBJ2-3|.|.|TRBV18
CASSPDADTQYF
TGTGCCAGCTCACCTGACGCAGATACGCAGTATTTT
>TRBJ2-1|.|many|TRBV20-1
CSARDSTVPYNEQFF
TGCAGTGCTAGAGATTCGACGGTACCCTACAATGAGCAGTTCTTC
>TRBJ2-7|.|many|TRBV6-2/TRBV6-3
CASSRTDSPYEQYF
TGTGCCAGCAGTCGGACGGACAGTCCCTACGAGCAGTACTTC
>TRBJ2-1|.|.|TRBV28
CASSSKPPGLLSSYNEQFF
TGTGCCAGCAGTTCTAAACCCCCGGGACTCCTGAGCTCCTACAATGAGCAGTTCTTC
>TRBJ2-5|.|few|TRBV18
CASSPWAENYQETQYF
TGTGCCAGCTCACCCTGGGCAGAGAATTACCAAGAGACCCAGTACTTC
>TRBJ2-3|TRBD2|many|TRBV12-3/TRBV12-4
CASSTAGGSTDTQYF
TGTGCCAGCAGTACGGCGGGGGGCAGCACAGATACGCAGTATTTT
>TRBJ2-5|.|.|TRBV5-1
CASSLAGQETQHF
TGCGCCAGCAGCTTAGCCGGCCAAGAGACCCAGCACTTC
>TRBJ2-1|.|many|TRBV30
CAWSLYNEQFF
TGTGCCTGGAGTCTTTACAATGAGCAGTTCTTC
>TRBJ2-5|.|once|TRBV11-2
CASSPGLIYGQETQYF
TGTGCCAGCAGCCCTGGTCTCATATACGGCCAAGAGACCCAGTACTTC
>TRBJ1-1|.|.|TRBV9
CASKKNNIAPRTEAFF
TGTGCCAGCAAAAAAAATAATATAGCCCCAAGGACTGAAGCTTTCTTT
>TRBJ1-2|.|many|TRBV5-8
CASSLDRVQYGYTF
TGTGCCAGCAGCTTGGACAGGGTGCAGTATGGCTACACCTTC
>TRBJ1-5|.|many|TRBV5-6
CASSLGPEGNQPQHF
TGTGCCAGCAGCTTGGGGCCAGAGGGCAATCAGCCCCAGCATTTT
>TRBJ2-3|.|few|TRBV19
CASTPRGTDTQYF
TGTGCCAGTACCCCGAGGGGCACAGATACGCAGTATTTT
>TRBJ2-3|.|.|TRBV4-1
CASSQEGGRKQYF
TGCGCCAGCAGCCAAGAAGGAGGGCGGAAGCAGTATTTT
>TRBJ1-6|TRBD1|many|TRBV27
CASRFRTGENSPLHF
TGTGCCAGCAGATTCAGGACAGGGGAAAATTCACCCCTCCACTTT
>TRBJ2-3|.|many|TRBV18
CASSPADTQYF
TGTGCCAGCTCACCAGCAGATACGCAGTATTTT
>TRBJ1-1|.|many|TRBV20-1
CSASPTRNTEAFF
TGCAGTGCTAGCCCCACAAGGAACACTGAAGCTTTCTTT
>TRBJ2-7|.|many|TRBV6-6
CASSYSSSTAYEQYF
TGTGCCAGCAGTTACTCGTCTTCTACGGCCTATGAGCAGTACTTC
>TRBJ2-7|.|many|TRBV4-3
CASSQDPRTYEQYF
TGCGCCAGCAGCCAAGATCCGAGGACCTACGAGCAGTACTTC
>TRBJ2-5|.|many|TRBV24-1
CATSDLGQSQETQYF
TGTGCCACCAGTGATTTGGGACAGTCCCAAGAGACCCAGTACTTC
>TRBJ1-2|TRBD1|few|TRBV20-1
CSARDLDRVYGYTF
TGCAGTGCTAGAGATCTTGACAGGGTCTATGGCTACACCTTC
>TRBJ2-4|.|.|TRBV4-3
CASSQEGAAKNIQYF
TGCGCCAGCAGCCAAGAGGGGGCGGCCAAAAACATTCAGTACTTC
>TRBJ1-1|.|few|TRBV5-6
CASSFVPPGPMNTEAFF
TGTGCCAGCAGCTTTGTGCCCCCCGGGCCTATGAACACTGAAGCTTTCTTT
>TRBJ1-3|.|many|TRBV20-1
CSARGGGGNTIYF
TGCAGTGCTAGAGGTGGTGGTGGAAACACCATATATTTT
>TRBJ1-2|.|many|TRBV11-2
CASSSNYGYTF
TGTGCCAGCAGCTCCAACTATGGCTACACCTTC
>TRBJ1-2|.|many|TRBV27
CASSFPVGDGYTF
TGTGCCAGCAGTTTTCCAGTAGGGGATGGCTACACCTTC
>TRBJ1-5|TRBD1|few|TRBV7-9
CASSRTGTNQPQHF
TGTGCCAGCAGCCGGACAGGGACGAATCAGCCCCAGCATTTT
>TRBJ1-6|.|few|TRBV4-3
CASSRTYYGTGSPLHF
TGCGCCAGCAGCCGGACATACTACGGGACTGGTTCACCCCTCCACTTT
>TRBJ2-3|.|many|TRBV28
CASNRGDTQYF
TGTGCCAGCAATAGGGGGGATACGCAGTATTTT
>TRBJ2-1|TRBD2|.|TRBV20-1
CSASGSASGKDEQFF
TGCAGTGCTAGTGGGTCGGCTAGCGGGAAGGATGAGCAGTTCTTC
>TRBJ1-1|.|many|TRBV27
CASSLAGRLNTEAFF
TGTGCCAGCAGTTTAGCAGGGCGCTTGAACACTGAAGCTTTCTTT
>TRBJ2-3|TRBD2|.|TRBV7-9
CASSLDPGGQDTQYF
TGTGCCAGCAGCTTAGACCCGGGGGGGCAAGATACGCAGTATTTT
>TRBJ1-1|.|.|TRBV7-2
CASSSREMNTEAFF
TGTGCCAGCAGCTCCCGGGAAATGAACACTGAAGCTTTCTTT
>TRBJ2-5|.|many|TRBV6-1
CASRPLPDRAWETQYF
TGTGCCAGCAGGCCACTACCGGACAGAGCATGGGAGACCCAGTACTTC
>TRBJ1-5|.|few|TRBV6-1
CASSSPYRATSNQPQHF
TGTGCCAGCAGTTCCCCCTACAGGGCTACTTCCAATCAGCCCCAGCATTTT
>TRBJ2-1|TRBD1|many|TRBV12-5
CASGLLSRQGTYNEQFF
TGTGCTAGTGGTTTGCTCTCAAGACAGGGGACCTACAATGAGCAGTTCTTC